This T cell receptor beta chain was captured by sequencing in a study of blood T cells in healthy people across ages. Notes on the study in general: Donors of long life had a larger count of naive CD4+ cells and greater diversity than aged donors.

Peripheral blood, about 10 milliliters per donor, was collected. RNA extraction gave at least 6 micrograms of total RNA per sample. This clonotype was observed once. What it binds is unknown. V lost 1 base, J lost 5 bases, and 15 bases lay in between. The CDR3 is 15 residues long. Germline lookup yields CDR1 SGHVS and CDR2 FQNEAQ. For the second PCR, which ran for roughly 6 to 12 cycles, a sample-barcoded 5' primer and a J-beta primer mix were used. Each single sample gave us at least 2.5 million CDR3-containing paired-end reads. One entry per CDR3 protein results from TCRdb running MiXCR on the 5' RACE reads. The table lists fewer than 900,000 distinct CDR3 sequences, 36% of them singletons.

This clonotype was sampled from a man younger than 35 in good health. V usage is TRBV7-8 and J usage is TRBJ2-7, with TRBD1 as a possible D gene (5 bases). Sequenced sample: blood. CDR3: CASSLVGGRVNEQYF. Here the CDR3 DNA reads TGTGCCAGCAGCTTAGTAGGCGGCAGGGTAAACGAGCAGTACTTC. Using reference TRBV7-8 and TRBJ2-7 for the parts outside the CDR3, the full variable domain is GAGVSQSPRYKVAKRGQDVALRCDPISGHVSLFWYQQALGQGPEFLTYFQNEAQLDKSGLPSDRFFAERPEGSVSTLKIQRTQQEDSAVYLCASSLVGGRVNEQYFGPGTRLTVT.